The clone carrying this TCR beta chain was recorded a few times. In the library, individual cDNA molecules carried attached unique molecular identifiers. TCRdb re-called the 5' RACE reads through MiXCR, storing one row per CDR3 protein. The data show about 70,000 distinct CDR3 sequences, with approximately 12% seen just once and about 16% held by the top ten. The data belong to a study of early T cells in non-severe SARS-CoV-2 infection. Overall study context: Chains stayed unpaired after sequencing of bulk RNA from unsorted whole blood.

The CDR3 has 13 residues. V lost 1 base, J lost 5 bases, and 6 bases lay in between. Germline V gene lookup returns CDR1 KGHDR and CDR2 SFDVKD. This sequence originates from an adult who was a healthcare worker with PCR-confirmed SARS-CoV-2 infection or an uninfected control (not recorded which). The donor label of this sample is uncertain. Here the sequenced sample was whole blood, taken at baseline. The chain employs TRBV24-1 and TRBJ2-3; D possibly corresponds to TRBD2 (5 bases). The CDR3 DNA sequence: TGTGCCACCAGTGATTTCGGAGGAGATACGCAGTATTTT. Translated, it gives CATSDFGGDTQYF.